Sequencing of this T cell receptor (beta chain) was carried out in a study of breast tumors, draining lymph nodes, adjacent tissues. Regarding the study as a whole: Tumor T cell lymph node origin was a supported hypothesis, not proven.

This clonotype was observed many times. The antigen is unknown. CDR1 is PRHDT and CDR2 is FYEKMQ in the germline V gene (reference sequence). CDR3 length: 15 residues. Trimming cost V 5 bases and J 0 bases; bases outside gene matches: 6. Breast cancer patients provided tissue from their axillary draining lymph nodes. TCRdb fed the multiplex PCR reads into MiXCR, producing one record per CDR3 protein. The data contain 130,000 or so distinct CDR3 sequences, 21% of them singletons. The specimen sequenced was axillary lymph node tissue. The chain joins TRBV13 to TRBJ2-7, with 8 bases matching TRBD1. This TCR came from a female donor with breast cancer. Some clones in this sample may be carry-over from other donors' samples. CDR3 region: CASSRETGASYEQYF. The CDR3 coding sequence is TGTGCCAGCAGCAGAGAGACAGGGGCCTCCTACGAGCAGTACTTC.